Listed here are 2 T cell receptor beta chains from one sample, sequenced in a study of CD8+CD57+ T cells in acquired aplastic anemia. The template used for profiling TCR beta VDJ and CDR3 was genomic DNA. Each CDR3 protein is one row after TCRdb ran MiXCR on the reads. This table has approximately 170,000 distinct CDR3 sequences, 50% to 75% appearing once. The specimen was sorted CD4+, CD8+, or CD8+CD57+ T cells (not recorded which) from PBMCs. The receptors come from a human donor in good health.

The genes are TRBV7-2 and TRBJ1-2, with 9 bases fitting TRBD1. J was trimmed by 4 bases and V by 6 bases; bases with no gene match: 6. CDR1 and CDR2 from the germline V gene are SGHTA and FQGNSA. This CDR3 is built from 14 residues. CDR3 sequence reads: CASSRQGGPYGYTF. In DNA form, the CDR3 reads TGTGCCAGCAGTAGACAGGGGGGACCCTATGGCTACACCTTC.

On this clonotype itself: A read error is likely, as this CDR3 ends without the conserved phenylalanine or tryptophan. CDR3 nucleotides: TGTGCCAGCACTTGGTCTCAAGAGACCCAGTACTTA. Translating it yields CASTWSQETQYL. The rearrangement uses TRBV2 and TRBJ2-5; no firm D call. There are 12 residues in the CDR3. V lost 7 bases and J 2 bases, leaving 8 bases between the germline ends. Germline V gene data show CDR1 as SNHLY and CDR2 as FYNNEI.